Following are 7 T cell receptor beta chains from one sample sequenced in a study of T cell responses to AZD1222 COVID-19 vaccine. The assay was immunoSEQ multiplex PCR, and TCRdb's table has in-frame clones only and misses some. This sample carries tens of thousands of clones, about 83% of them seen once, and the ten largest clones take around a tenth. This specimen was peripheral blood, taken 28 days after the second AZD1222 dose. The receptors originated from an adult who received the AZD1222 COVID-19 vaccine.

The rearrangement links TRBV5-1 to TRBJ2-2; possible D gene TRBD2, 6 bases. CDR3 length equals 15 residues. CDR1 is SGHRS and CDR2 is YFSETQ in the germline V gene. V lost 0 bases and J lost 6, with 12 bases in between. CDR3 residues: CASSLGWGDSGELFF. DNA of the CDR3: TGCGCCAGCAGCTTGGGCTGGGGGGACTCCGGGGAGCTGTTTTTT.

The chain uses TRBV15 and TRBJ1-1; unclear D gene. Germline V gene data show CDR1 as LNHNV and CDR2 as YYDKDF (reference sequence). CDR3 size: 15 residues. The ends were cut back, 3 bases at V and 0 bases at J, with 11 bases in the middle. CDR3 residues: CATSSPQDMNTEAFF. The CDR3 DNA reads TGTGCCACCAGCAGCCCACAAGACATGAACACTGAAGCTTTCTTT.

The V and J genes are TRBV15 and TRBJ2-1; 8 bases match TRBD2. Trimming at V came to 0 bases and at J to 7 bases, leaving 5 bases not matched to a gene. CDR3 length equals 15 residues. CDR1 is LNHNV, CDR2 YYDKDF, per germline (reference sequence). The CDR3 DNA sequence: TGTGCCACCAGCAGAGATCGGGGGGGGCGAAATGAGCAGTTCTTC. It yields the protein CATSRDRGGRNEQFF.

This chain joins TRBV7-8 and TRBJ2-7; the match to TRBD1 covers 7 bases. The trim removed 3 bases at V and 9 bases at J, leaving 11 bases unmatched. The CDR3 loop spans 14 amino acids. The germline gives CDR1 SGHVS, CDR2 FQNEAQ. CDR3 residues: CASSFDPGQSGQYF. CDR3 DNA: TGTGCCAGCAGCTTTGATCCGGGACAGTCCGGGCAGTACTTC.

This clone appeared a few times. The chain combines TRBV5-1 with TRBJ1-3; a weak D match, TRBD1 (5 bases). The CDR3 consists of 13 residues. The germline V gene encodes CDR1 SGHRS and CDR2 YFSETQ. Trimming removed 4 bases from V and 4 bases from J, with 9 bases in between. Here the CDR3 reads CASSLGEGNTIYF. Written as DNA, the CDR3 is TGCGCCAGCAGCCTGGGGGAGGGAAACACCATATATTTT.

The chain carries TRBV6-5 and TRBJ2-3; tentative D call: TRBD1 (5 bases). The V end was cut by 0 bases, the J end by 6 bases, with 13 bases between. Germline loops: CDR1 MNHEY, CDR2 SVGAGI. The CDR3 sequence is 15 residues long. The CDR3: CASSYSPARADTQYF. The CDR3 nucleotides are TGTGCCAGCAGTTACTCCCCGGCCAGGGCGGATACGCAGTATTTT.

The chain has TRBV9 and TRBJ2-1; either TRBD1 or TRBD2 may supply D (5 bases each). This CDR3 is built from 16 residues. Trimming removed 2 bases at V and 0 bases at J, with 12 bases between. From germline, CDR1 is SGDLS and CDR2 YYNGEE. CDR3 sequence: CASSVGTPSSYNEQFF. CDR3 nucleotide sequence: TGTGCCAGCAGCGTCGGGACCCCGAGCTCCTACAATGAGCAGTTCTTC.